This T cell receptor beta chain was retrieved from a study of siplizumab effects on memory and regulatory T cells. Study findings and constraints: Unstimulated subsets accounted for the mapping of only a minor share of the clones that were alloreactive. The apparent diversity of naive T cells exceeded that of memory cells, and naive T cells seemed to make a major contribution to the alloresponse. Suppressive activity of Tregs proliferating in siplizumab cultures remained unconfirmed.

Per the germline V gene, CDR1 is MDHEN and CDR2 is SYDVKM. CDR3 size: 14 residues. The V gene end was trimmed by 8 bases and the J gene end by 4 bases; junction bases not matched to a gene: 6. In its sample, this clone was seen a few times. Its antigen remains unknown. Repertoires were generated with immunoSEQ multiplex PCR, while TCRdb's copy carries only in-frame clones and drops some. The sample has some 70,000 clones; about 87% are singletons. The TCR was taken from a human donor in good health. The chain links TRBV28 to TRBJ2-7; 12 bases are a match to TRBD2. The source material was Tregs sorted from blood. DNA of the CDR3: TGTGCCAGCGGACGACTAGCGGGAGATTACGAGCAGTACTTC. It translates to CASGRLAGDYEQYF.